Included here is one TCR beta chain sequence, with context. Other DNA sequences in this sample translate to the same CDR3. This sample is part of a study of shared clonotypes between healthy human individuals. Deletions cut 5 bases from V and 6 bases from J, with 9 bases between. This CDR3 region has 12 residues. CDR1 and CDR2 from the germline V gene are SEHNR and FQNEAQ (reference sequence). Sequencing was performed with immunoSEQ multiplex PCR; in TCRdb, only in-frame clones are kept and a portion is missing. The sample has around 1 million clones; less than 85% are singletons. This chain joins TRBV7-9 and TRBJ2-3; no clear D gene. Sequenced material: memory CD4+ T cells sorted from blood. Subset specified: CD45RA-negative fraction. This TCR came from a man between 18 and 29 years old in good health. CDR3 loop: CASSLVGDTQYF. DNA for the CDR3: TGTGCCAGCAGCCTCGTAGGTGATACGCAGTATTTT. Full variable domain (remainder filled in from reference TRBV7-9 and TRBJ2-3): DTGVSQNPRHKITKRGQNVTFRCDPISEHNRLYWYRQTLGQGPEFLTYFQNEAQLEKSRLLSDRFSAERPKGSFSTLEIQRTEQGDSAMYLCASSLVGDTQYFGPGTRLTVL.